The 8 T cell receptor beta chains reported below all come from one sample, sequenced in a study of beta chain features in type 1 diabetes. Study-wide points: Type 1 diabetes patients showed a moderate but significant shortening of TCRB CDR3s in all four CD4+ subsets.

Which antigens these TCRs recognize remains unknown. Since all of the isolated RNA was reverse transcribed, expressed TCRB transcripts were what got sequenced. Produced via immunoSEQ multiplex PCR; TCRdb's table is partial and in-frame only. The repertoire includes around 240,000 clones, more than 15% of them detected once, and 0.065% to 0.095% sits in the top ten. Sequencing was done on a sample of naive CD4+ T cells from blood. Receptor source: a man aged 25 to 40 with type 1 diabetes.

Only a few counts were recorded for this clone. This rearrangement joins TRBV25-1 to TRBJ2-5; 7 nucleotides align to TRBD1. After removal of 6 bases from V and 4 bases from J, the junction contained 8 bases not matched to a gene. The CDR3 length is 14 residues. Germline V lookup: CDR1 MGHDK, CDR2 SYGVNS. CDR3 sequence (DNA): TGTGCCAGCAGCCCAGGGGGTGGGAGAGAGACCCAGTACTTC. This encodes CASSPGGGRETQYF. The variable domain in full, with the rest retrieved from reference TRBV25-1 and TRBJ2-5, is EADIYQTPRYLVIGTGKKITLECSQTMGHDKMYWYQQDPGMELHLIHYSYGVNSTEKGDLSSESTVSRIRTEHFPLTLESARPSHTSQYLCASSPGGGRETQYFGPGTRLLVL.

The genes are TRBV5-1 and TRBJ2-7; 9 positions match TRBD2. The CDR3 covers 16 residues. The junction had 14 bases not matched to a gene; V was cut back by 5 bases and J by 5 bases. Germline CDR1 and CDR2: SGHRS and YFSETQ. In DNA, the CDR3 is TGCGCCAGCAGGCCCGCCCGACTAGCGGAGTCGGACGAGCAGTACTTC. It encodes CASRPARLAESDEQYF.

This clone has a handful of counts. This chain joins TRBV4-1 and TRBJ1-1; perhaps TRBD1 as D (5 bases). Germline V CDR1 and CDR2: MGHRA, YSYEKL. The V and J ends lost 4 bases and 4 bases respectively, with 19 bases between them. This CDR3 is built from 16 residues. CDR3 protein: CASSRRIREVGTEAFF. In DNA, the CDR3 is TGCGCCAGCAGCCGCAGGATCAGGGAAGTGGGCACTGAAGCTTTCTTT.

The chain has TRBV19 and TRBJ1-1, with a possible D match to TRBD1 (6 bases). Looked up from germline, CDR1 is LNHDA and CDR2 is SQIVND (reference sequence). The CDR3 is made up of 14 amino acids. Trimming removed 5 bases from V and 0 bases from J, with 10 bases in between. The CDR3 DNA reads as TGTGCCAGTAGTTGGACAGAGTTGAACACTGAAGCTTTCTTT. This codes for CASSWTELNTEAFF.

This clone turned up a few times. The genes are TRBV28 and TRBJ2-1; 10 positions agree with TRBD2. The junction had 3 bases not matched to a gene; V was cut back by 4 bases and J by 9 bases. Germline assignment: CDR1 MDHEN and CDR2 SYDVKM. The CDR3 has 13 amino acids. The CDR3 here is CASSSPSGGEQFF. For the CDR3, the DNA is TGTGCCAGCAGTTCCCCTAGCGGGGGTGAGCAGTTCTTC.

This clone has just a few counts. This chain connects TRBV27 to TRBJ2-3; D gene uncertain. The CDR3 is 14 residues long. Germline CDR1 and CDR2: MNHEY and SMNVEV (reference sequence). V was trimmed by 0 bases and J by 6 bases, leaving 10 bases between them. The CDR3 nucleotides read TGTGCCAGCAGTTTATCGTCCCCTCACGATACGCAGTATTTT. As protein: CASSLSSPHDTQYF.

This chain uses TRBV7-9 with TRBJ2-1, with D possibly being TRBD1 (5 bases). The CDR3 consists of 14 residues. V was pared by 10 bases and J by 4 bases, with 17 bases between. Germline V gene sequence: CDR1 SEHNR, CDR2 FQNEAQ (reference sequence). The DNA of the CDR3 is TGTGCCACCTCCCAGGGCCCAGAGTACAATGAGCAGTTCTTC. Translation gives CATSQGPEYNEQFF.

This clone was detected only a few times. The gene calls are TRBV5-1 and TRBJ2-5; a possible D gene is TRBD1 (6 bases). This CDR3 has 13 amino acids. The V gene's germline CDR1 is SGHRS and CDR2 YFSETQ. V lost 5 bases to trimming and J lost 2 bases, with 10 bases between them. The CDR3 DNA sequence: TGCGCCAGCAGAAGGACAGATCAAGAGACCCAGTACTTC. This gives the protein CASRRTDQETQYF.